The 14 T cell receptor beta chains below all came from one sample that was sequenced in a study of T-cell memory formation after mild COVID-19. From the 5' RACE reads, TCRdb called clonotypes with MiXCR, one entry per CDR3 protein. In the table there are about 400,000 distinct CDR3 sequences, less than 25% of which are singletons. Sequenced: PBMCs or a T cell subset sorted from them (not recorded which). These receptors all stem from an adult woman who had mild COVID-19 (a few samples of this study predate the infection). Cell type and time point are not known.

V is TRBV6-5 and J is TRBJ1-2; the match to TRBD1 covers 7 bases. The CDR3 covers 14 residues. In germline, CDR1 is MNHEY, CDR2 SVGAGI. The J segment lost 8 bases and the V segment lost 0 bases, leaving 6 bases of the junction unmatched. The CDR3 DNA follows: TGTGCCAGCAGTTACTCATCAGCACAGGGGGGCTACACCTTC. It codes for CASSYSSAQGGYTF.

The chain couples TRBV5-6 to TRBJ2-5; D is ambiguous. The CDR3 loop spans 14 amino acids. Germline values: CDR1 SGHDT, CDR2 YYEEEE. The germline V and J ends were trimmed by 0 bases and 5 bases, with 11 bases remaining between them. The CDR3 sequence: CASSLGARSETQYF. The CDR3 nucleotides read TGTGCCAGCAGCTTGGGGGCGAGGTCGGAGACCCAGTACTTC.

The chain is built from TRBV18 and TRBJ1-3; 9 bases are a match to TRBD1. With 1 base clipped from V and 5 bases from J, the junction kept 6 bases outside the gene matches. Per germline, CDR1 KGHSH and CDR2 LQKENI. The CDR3 is 16 residues long. The CDR3 DNA is TGTGCCAGCTCACCACGACCGGGACAGGGACGAAACACCATATATTTT. The encoded protein is CASSPRPGQGRNTIYF.

V usage is TRBV24-1 and J usage is TRBJ2-7; D perhaps matches TRBD2 (6 bases). Germline assignment: CDR1 KGHDR and CDR2 SFDVKD. Deletions cut 5 bases from V and 2 bases from J, with 15 bases between. This CDR3 is 15 amino acids long. The CDR3 reads CATSGTGGYPYEQYF. The CDR3 DNA reads as TGTGCCACCAGTGGAACCGGGGGATATCCCTACGAGCAGTACTTC.

The CDR3 spells CASSQVDGQFYEQYF. The CDR3 DNA sequence: TGCGCCAGCAGCCAAGTGGACGGCCAGTTCTACGAGCAGTACTTC. This rearrangement joins TRBV4-1 to TRBJ2-7; D is unclear. The CDR3 spans 15 residues. In germline, CDR1 is MGHRA, CDR2 YSYEKL. The V gene lost 1 base and the J gene lost 3 bases, with 13 bases spanning the gap.

In regard to this clonotype: The junction does not match germline at one end; this may be a read error. V is TRBV12-3 or TRBV12-4 and J is TRBJ1-3, with a possible D match to TRBD1 (5 bases). This CDR3 comprises 16 residues. The chain's CDR3 is CASSLAPGITGNTIYF. CDR3 DNA: TGTGCCAGCAGTCTAGCTCCAGGGATTACTGGAAACACCATATATTTT.

This clonotype showed up just a few times. The chain is built from TRBV5-1 and TRBJ2-2, with 8 positions matching TRBD1. CDR1 is SGHRS, CDR2 YFSETQ, per germline. The CDR3 consists of 13 residues. Unmatched junction bases numbered 1, after V lost 3 bases and J lost 6 bases. The CDR3 here is CASSWTGPGELFF. The CDR3 DNA reads TGCGCCAGCAGCTGGACAGGGCCCGGGGAGCTGTTTTTT.

This clonotype was counted a single time. J is TRBJ1-1 and V is TRBV27; D call uncertain. The CDR3 is 13 residues long. V was cut by 6 bases and J by 4 bases, with 12 bases left in between. Germline loops: CDR1 MNHEY, CDR2 SMNVEV (reference sequence). The CDR3 DNA reads TGTGCCAGCAGATTGCTCTCGGGCACTGAAGCTTTCTTT. Its protein product is CASRLLSGTEAFF.

This clonotype came up a few times. This rearrangement joins TRBV20-1 to TRBJ1-2; the D is unclear. V was cut by 0 bases and J by 0 bases, with 11 bases left in between. Germline V gene data show CDR1 as DFQATT and CDR2 as SNEGSKA (reference sequence). The CDR3 is 15 amino acids. The CDR3 here is CSARDDGRSNYGYTF. Here the CDR3 DNA reads TGCAGTGCTAGAGATGATGGCAGATCTAACTATGGCTACACCTTC.

The rearrangement links TRBV7-9 to TRBJ2-3, with 9 bases that match TRBD2. The CDR3 runs 16 residues. CDR1 and CDR2 (germline): SEHNR, FQNEAQ (reference sequence). With V trimmed by 5 bases and J by 0 bases, 6 bases remained unmatched. CDR3: CASSLGLAFSTDTQYF. The CDR3 DNA sequence: TGTGCCAGCAGCCTTGGACTAGCGTTCAGCACAGATACGCAGTATTTT.

This clonotype was counted only a few times. The gene calls are TRBV5-1 and TRBJ2-1; 8 bases map to TRBD1. With V trimmed by 2 bases and J by 8 bases, 6 bases remained unmatched. The CDR3 is 14 residues long. CDR1 and CDR2 from the germline V gene are SGHRS and YFSETQ. CDR3 in amino acids: CASSFRTGLDEQFF. The CDR3 region has the DNA TGCGCCAGCAGCTTCCGGACAGGGCTGGATGAGCAGTTCTTC.

Written as DNA, the CDR3 is TGTGCCAGCAGCTTGGTGGGGACAGCTACCTCCTACGAGCAGTACTTC. It yields the protein CASSLVGTATSYEQYF. J is TRBJ2-7 and V is TRBV5-5, with 7 bases that match TRBD1. This CDR3 has 16 amino acids. Per germline, CDR1 SGHKS and CDR2 YYEKEE (reference sequence). Losses at the gene ends were 0 bases for V and 0 bases for J; bases not matched to a gene: 6.

The V and J genes are TRBV12-3 or TRBV12-4 and TRBJ1-4; D not resolved. Trimming removed 11 bases at V and 8 bases at J, with 15 bases between. This CDR3 comprises 12 residues. The CDR3 region has the DNA TGTGCCGTAGGGCGGGAAGGCGAAAAACTGTTTTTT. Amino acids: CAVGREGEKLFF.

This clonotype was found a few times. The chain recombines TRBV6-6 with TRBJ2-5; 13 bases agree with TRBD2. The CDR3 is 14 residues long. Germline V lookup: CDR1 MNHNY, CDR2 SVGAGI (reference sequence). With 9 bases clipped from V and 5 bases from J, the junction kept 6 bases outside the gene matches. The CDR3 loop is CASRTSGGGETQYF. The CDR3 DNA follows: TGTGCCAGTCGGACTAGCGGGGGAGGGGAGACCCAGTACTTC.